This TCR beta chain was identified during a study of T cell responses to AZD1222 COVID-19 vaccine (dated by TCRdb to 2020 to 2023). A note on the overall study: AZD1222 recipients given second doses at about 4 weeks or at about 12 weeks were pooled, since spike-specific TCR depth and breadth were not found to differ between the two schedules. TCR sequencing was performed for fewer than 250 trial participants, of whom around 210 were given two doses of AZD1222 and 26 were given two doses of MenACWY control vaccine. Trial participants were enrolled by age into subgroups of 18-55, 56-69 and 70-plus years, and around 150, 28 and 57 TCR-sequenced participants, respectively, were included in these subgroups. Overall study outcomes, separate from this receptor: A significant rise in spike-specific TCR breadth and depth was observed after two AZD1222 doses relative to day 0 and relative to MenACWY recipients. The 56-69-year group was small, and its depth increase did not reach significance, likely because of low power. CD4 TCRs associated with the vaccine covered the entire spike protein, and the dominant responses were in regions 160-218 and 743-854. Reportedly, almost half of the unique spike-specific TCRs recognized epitopes lying outside the regions that are mutated in the B.1.351 and B.1.1.7 variants. Most participants were white British and females outnumbered males, and the authors suggested that clonal diversity may have been underestimated. Conclusions about previously exposed vaccinees are limited, since just five or six AZD1222 recipients were seropositive for SARS-CoV-2 at baseline. Because no day 14 peak-response samples were available, the repertoires could be characterized only after the peak T cell response.

CDR3 length: 12 amino acids, cysteine to phenylalanine. Only the CDR3 region is kept as DNA, spanning 36 bases read in frame from base 1. The trim is 0 bases for V and 9 bases for J, with a gap of 7 bases between the germline ends. The germline V gene specifies SGHRS as CDR1 and YFSETQ as CDR2. The CDR3 regions of human TCRbeta chains were analyzed by immunosequencing. The published analysis was carried out like this. Repertoire TCRs were checked for matches against a reference library of SARS-CoV-2-specific TCRs that had been generated using the MIRA antigen-specificity platform. Breadth was defined as the fraction of unique TCRs that were SARS-CoV-2-associated, and depth was defined as the fraction of total T cells that were SARS-CoV-2-associated. Each spike-specific TCR was assigned to its reactive spike region and to a CD4 or CD8 class using the MIRA data. Log10-transformed breadth and depth values were compared by one-way ANOVA with Sidak's multiple comparisons tests. Held by TCRdb, this immuneACCESS table contains in-frame sequences only and omits some clones. Under half of the omission traces to an unresolved V gene where checked; the cause of the rest is unknown. The DNA gave D and trimming, while V, J and clone size come from that table. The sample table lists about 110,000 clones, almost 90% of them with a count of one. Approximately 5% of the sample is in the top ten clones.

On this clone: No antigen is known for it. There are no base qualities to consult, and no much larger clone falls within one base.

The sample's time point, from its label and the paper: baseline before first vaccination. Vaccinee samples were obtained from the UK trials COV001 and COV002, which included a single-blind randomized controlled phase 2/3 trial of AZD1222 (ChAdOx1 nCoV-19) in healthy adults. Trial participant PBMC samples were collected at day 0 and day 28 after the second dose for TCRbeta chain sequencing. The rearranged segments are TRBV5-1 and TRBJ2-1; TRBD2 is perhaps the D gene, given 5 matching bases. Sample: peripheral blood, taken on day 0 of AZD1222 vaccination. The sequence was collected from an adult in good health. The sequenced DNA: TGCGCCAGCAGCTTGGAAGGGAGTGAGCAGTTCTTC. This yields the protein CASSLEGSEQFF.